The T cell receptor (beta chain) under discussion was sequenced for a study of CD8+ T cells in alopecia areata. Sequencing used cDNA as its template, made by extracting RNA and reverse transcribing it. Here immunoSEQ multiplex PCR was the method, and the copy in TCRdb shows in-frame clones only, minus some. The table shows 130,000 to 150,000 clones, with around 47% occurring only once. V shed 5 bases and J shed 0 bases, with 14 bases lying between them. Looked up from germline, CDR1 is SQVTM and CDR2 is ANQGSEA. The CDR3 sequence is 15 residues long. The clonotype comes from a human donor with alopecia areata. The genes are TRBV29-1 and TRBJ1-3; D gene unclear. The sample was CD4+ T cells sorted from blood. The chain's CDR3 is CSVRRTTDSGNTIYF. CDR3 bases: TGCAGCGTTCGCCGGACTACCGACTCTGGAAACACCATATATTTT. Supplemented by reference TRBV29-1 and TRBJ1-3, the full variable domain reads SAVISQKPSRDICQRGTSLTIQCQVDSQVTMMFWYRQQPGQSLTLIATANQGSEATYESGFVIDKFPISRPNLTFSTLTVSNMSPEDSSIYLCSVRRTTDSGNTIYFGEGSWLTVV.